One and the same sample provided the 7 T cell receptor beta chains below, sequenced in a study of blood T cell repertoires in COVID-19. Data came from immunoSEQ multiplex PCR; TCRdb stores just in-frame clones and leaves some out. The sample consists of about 500,000 clones, less than 90% of them appearing once. What was sequenced was peripheral blood. These receptors originate from a woman aged 50 to 60 with COVID-19, enrolled during active disease.

This chain uses TRBV6-5 with TRBJ1-1; unclear D gene. This CDR3 contains 15 residues. V was pared by 8 bases and J by 4 bases, with 20 bases between. Germline CDR1 and CDR2: MNHEY and SVGAGI. CDR3 residues: CASARRESGLTEAFF. The CDR3 DNA reads as TGTGCCAGCGCCAGGCGGGAGTCAGGTCTCACTGAAGCTTTCTTT.

The chain carries TRBV2 and TRBJ2-7, with 8 positions matching TRBD1. V was pared by 6 bases and J by 3 bases, with 7 bases of the junction left unmatched. The CDR3 covers 14 residues. Germline V CDR1 and CDR2: SNHLY, FYNNEI. As DNA, the CDR3 is TGTGCCAGCAGAGCAGACAGGGGTCGCTACGAGCAGTACTTC. Translation: CASRADRGRYEQYF.

The chain has TRBV6-5 and TRBJ2-3; D possibly corresponds to TRBD2 (7 bases). Germline assignment: CDR1 MNHEY and CDR2 SVGAGI. V dropped 8 bases and J dropped 2 bases, with 14 bases sitting between them. This CDR3 has 14 amino acids. In DNA form, the CDR3 reads TGTGCCAGCTCGAGGGGGGGGGCCACAGATACGCAGTATTTT. Amino acids: CASSRGGATDTQYF.

The chain links TRBV6-5 to TRBJ1-2; D unresolved. The CDR3 sequence is 15 residues long. Per the germline V gene, CDR1 is MNHEY and CDR2 is SVGAGI. V dropped 0 bases and J dropped 7 bases, with 15 bases sitting between them. The CDR3 nucleotides read TGTGCCAGCAGTTACTCGTCGGAGGAAGGGTTTGGCTACACCTTC. Translated: CASSYSSEEGFGYTF.

Regarding this clone: The sample carries other DNA sequences with the same CDR3. The V call is TRBV28, the J call TRBJ1-2; TRBD1 matches at 7 bases. Trimming removed 2 bases from V and 6 bases from J; junction bases left unmatched: 3. Germline CDR1 reads MDHEN; CDR2 reads SYDVKM. The CDR3 spans 13 residues. The CDR3 nucleotides are TGTGCCAGCAGTTTAGGTCAGGGGGATGGCTACACCTTC. Amino acid sequence: CASSLGQGDGYTF.

The gene calls are TRBV24-1 and TRBJ2-5; D remains unclear. The CDR3 totals 13 residues. Germline-derived CDR1 and CDR2 are KGHDR and SFDVKD. The V end lost 7 bases, the J end lost 2 bases, and 10 bases lay between the germline ends. The CDR3 DNA is TGTGCCACCAGCCACGAGGCACAAGAGACCCAGTACTTC. It codes for CATSHEAQETQYF.

The DNA of the CDR3 is TGTGCCAGCTGGTCTGGACAGATTAATGAGCAGTTCTTC. Its protein product is CASWSGQINEQFF. The chain uses TRBV6-5 and TRBJ2-1; tentative D call: TRBD1 (6 bases). Trimming took 8 bases from V and 7 from J, leaving 15 bases between them. The CDR3 is 13 amino acids. CDR1 MNHEY and CDR2 SVGAGI come from the germline V gene.